These T cell receptor beta chains were read from a single sample in a study of T cells in Graves' hyperthyroidism and ophthalmopathy. MiXCR, run by TCRdb on the multiplex PCR reads, gives a single entry per CDR3 protein. The table lists around 660,000 distinct CDR3 sequences, nearly 45% of them singletons. Sequenced material: peripheral blood or thyroid tissue (not recorded which). The receptors were sampled from an adult man with Graves' disease, either hyperthyroidism or ophthalmopathy (not recorded which). Both conserved end residues are part of each CDR3. D genes are given only for firm matches. Clone size is given for some rows only: seen once, a few or many times, or a class if the clone is expanded.

>TRBJ2-3|.|TRBV20-1|.
TGCAGTGCGTCAGGCCGGGACTCGAACACAGATACGCAGTATTTT
CSASGRDSNTDTQYF
>TRBJ2-7|.|TRBV7-9|.
TGTGCCAGCAGTTCCCCACGCCAGGGGAGCTCCTACGAGCAGTACTTC
CASSSPRQGSSYEQYF
>TRBJ1-6|.|TRBV7-8|TRBD1
TGTGCCAGCATCCGGGACAGGGGGAGGAATTCACCCCTCCACTTT
CASIRDRGRNSPLHF
>TRBJ1-6|many|TRBV2|TRBD1
TGTGCCAGCAAACGGGACAGGGGCTATAATTCACCCCTCCACTTT
CASKRDRGYNSPLHF
>TRBJ2-6|few|TRBV6-1|.
TGTGCCAGCAGTGAATTCGCTGGGGCCAACGTCCTGACTTTC
CASSEFAGANVLTF
>TRBJ2-7|few|TRBV24-1|.
TGTGCCAGCAGTGAAAACAAGTACTACGAGCAGTACTTC
CASSENKYYEQYF
>TRBJ1-5|.|TRBV5-1|TRBD1
TGCGCCAGCAGAGGACAGGGCCCGCCCCAGCATTTT
CASRGQGPPQHF
>TRBJ2-7|few|TRBV11-2|.
TGTGCCAGCAGCCATCAGTACTACGAGCAGTACTTC
CASSHQYYEQYF
>TRBJ1-3|.|TRBV29-1|.
TGCAGCGTTGGCGGGGTCTGGCAGGGTCGGGGAAACACCATATATTTT
CSVGGVWQGRGNTIYF
>TRBJ1-3|.|TRBV29-1|.
TGCAGCGTTGAATCTGCAGGGGGAAACACCATATATTTT
CSVESAGGNTIYF
>TRBJ1-3|.|TRBV29-1|.
TGCAGCGGCAGGGACGCGAACACCATATATTTT
CSGRDANTIYF
>TRBJ2-5|many|TRBV7-9|TRBD2
TGTGCCAGCAGCACAGCGGGGGATGAGACCCAGTACTTC
CASSTAGDETQYF
>TRBJ1-6|.|TRBV11-2|.
TGTGCCAGCAGCTCAGGGACTGTGAGCTCCTATAATTCACCCCTCCACTTT
CASSSGTVSSYNSPLHF
>TRBJ2-7|.|TRBV15|.
TGTGCCACCAGGGCGACAGAAGAATCCTACGAGCAGTACTTC
CATRATEESYEQYF
>TRBJ1-5|once|TRBV29-1|.
TGCAGCCAAGGAGCCAATCAGCCCCAGCATTTT
CSQGANQPQHF
>TRBJ2-5|.|TRBV11-2|TRBD2
TGTGCCAGCAGCTTAGGCCGGACTAGCGGGGGGGCAGAGACCCAGTACTTC
CASSLGRTSGGAETQYF
>TRBJ2-6|.|TRBV10-3|TRBD2
TGTGCCACTAGCGGGACAACGAACACTGAAGCTTTC
CATSGTTNTEAF
>TRBJ2-5|few|TRBV7-2|TRBD2
TGTGCCAGCAGCCAAGGTGGACTAGCGTCGGAGACCCAGTACTTC
CASSQGGLASETQYF
>TRBJ1-5|.|TRBV7-8|.
TGTGCCAGCAGTTACGCCATCAGGCGCCCAGGTCAGCCCCAGCATTTT
CASSYAIRRPGQPQHF
>TRBJ2-7|.|TRBV10-3|.
TGTGCCAGCAGTACGCAGACACGGAACCGTCACGAGCAGTACTTC
CASSTQTRNRHEQYF
>TRBJ1-1|few|TRBV12-3/TRBV12-4|.
TGTGCCAGCAGTTTCCCGCCATTGAACACTGAAGCTTTCTTT
CASSFPPLNTEAFF
>TRBJ2-7|few|TRBV4-1|TRBD2
TGCGCCAGCAGCCAAGATTTGGGAGGGCATTTCTACGAGCAGTACTTC
CASSQDLGGHFYEQYF
>TRBJ2-7|.|TRBV10-3|.
TGTGCCATCAGTGATGACGGCCGGATCTCCTACGAGCAGTACTTC
CAISDDGRISYEQYF
>TRBJ1-2|many|TRBV29-1|.
TGCAGCGTTGGCGCAGGGCTCGGCTACACCTTC
CSVGAGLGYTF
>TRBJ1-2|many|TRBV29-1|.
TGCAGCGTTGAAGACCACAGGGATGGCTACACCTTC
CSVEDHRDGYTF
>TRBJ2-6|many|TRBV14|TRBD1
TGTGCCAGCAGCCAACTCGACAGGGCTGGGGCCAACGTCCTGACTTTC
CASSQLDRAGANVLTF
>TRBJ2-7|.|TRBV5-1|.
TGCGCCAGCAGCCCCCCGGGGAAGGGGAACTACGAGCAGTACTTC
CASSPPGKGNYEQYF
>TRBJ1-2|many|TRBV25-1|TRBD1
TGTGCCAGCAGCGGGACAGTCATCTATGGCTACACCTTC
CASSGTVIYGYTF
>TRBJ1-6|.|TRBV15|.
TGTGCCACCAGTAGTATCAGGGTGGATTCACCCCTCCACTTT
CATSSIRVDSPLHF
>TRBJ1-3|.|TRBV29-1|.
TGCAGCGTTCAAGCGGGAAACACCATATATTTT
CSVQAGNTIYF
>TRBJ1-2|.|TRBV19|TRBD1
TGCAGCGGGGACCCAGGGGGCAACTATGGCTACACCTTC
CSGDPGGNYGYTF
>TRBJ1-2|.|TRBV29-1|TRBD1
TGCAGCGTGGAGACAGGGGGCTCTGGAAACACCTTC
CSVETGGSGNTF
>TRBJ2-7|.|TRBV5-1|.
TGCGCCAGCAGCTCGACGGGGGTCCTTTACGAGCAGTACTTC
CASSSTGVLYEQYF
>TRBJ1-5|many|TRBV7-8|.
TGTGCCAGCAGCTTATCAGGCATACAGGGAGGGCAGCCCCAGCATTTT
CASSLSGIQGGQPQHF
>TRBJ1-2|.|TRBV11-2|.
TGCGCCAGCAGTGAACCTGGGATACACGGCTACGGCTACACCTTC
CASSEPGIHGYGYTF
>TRBJ1-2|once|TRBV5-1|.
TGCGCCAGCAGCTTGGTCGACACCTTCTATGGCTACACCTTC
CASSLVDTFYGYTF
>TRBJ2-7|.|TRBV29-1|.
TGCAGCGTTGAATTGGCCCAGGCGAGCTCCTACGAGCAGTACTTC
CSVELAQASSYEQYF
>TRBJ1-5|few|TRBV19|.
TGTGCCAGTAGTATTTCAATCAATAGCAATCAGCCCCAGCATTTT
CASSISINSNQPQHF
>TRBJ2-7|.|TRBV2|TRBD1
TGTGCCAGCAGCCAATCCCCAGGGGGCATAACCTACGAGCAGTACTTC
CASSQSPGGITYEQYF
>TRBJ2-5|many|TRBV15|TRBD2
TGTGCCACCAGCAGGTCTAGCGGGGGGGCCGAACTGAAGACCCAGTACTTC
CATSRSSGGAELKTQYF
>TRBJ2-7|many|TRBV7-6|.
TGTGCCAGCAGCTTACGGGTAGAGGTTGACGAGCAGTACTTC
CASSLRVEVDEQYF
>TRBJ2-5|.|TRBV7-4|.
TGTGCCAGCAGACTGACAGGGAGGGGCGAGACCCAGTACTTC
CASRLTGRGETQYF
>TRBJ1-6|.|TRBV7-2|TRBD1
TGTGCCAGCAGCTTGACAGGGGACGATTCACCCCTCCACTTT
CASSLTGDDSPLHF
>TRBJ2-7|many|TRBV24-1|.
TGTGCCACCAGTGATGCGGACGGTTCCTACGAGCAGTACTTC
CATSDADGSYEQYF
>TRBJ1-2|.|TRBV2|.
TGTGCCTTCAGGACGCGGGACTATGGCTACACCTTC
CAFRTRDYGYTF
>TRBJ1-6|few|TRBV9|.
TGTGCCAGCAGTGAAGAGGGCAGGGTGCATTCACCCCTCCACTTT
CASSEEGRVHSPLHF
>TRBJ1-2|.|TRBV5-4|.
TGTGCCAGCAGCTTGGCCCGGACGGTCTATGGCTACACCTTC
CASSLARTVYGYTF
>TRBJ1-2|few|TRBV12-3/TRBV12-4|.
TGTGCCAGCAGTTTACGTAACAGCCCTAACTATGGCTACACCTTC
CASSLRNSPNYGYTF
>TRBJ2-5|many|TRBV13|.
TGTGCCAGCAGCTTGGGGGGACTGAAAGAGACCCAGTACTTC
CASSLGGLKETQYF
>TRBJ1-1|.|TRBV6-5|.
TGTGCCATCAGTGATGGATTGAGAACTGAAGCTTTCTTT
CAISDGLRTEAFF
>TRBJ1-1|.|TRBV12-3/TRBV12-4|TRBD1
TGTGCCAGCAGTTCACAATCCTACAGGGGTGACTTT
CASSSQSYRGDF
>TRBJ2-5|.|TRBV5-1|.
TGCGCCAGCGGCGGTACGAACCGTCCCGAAGAGACCCAGTACTTC
CASGGTNRPEETQYF
>TRBJ1-2|.|TRBV29-1|.
TGCAGCGTTGGAGAACAGGGTGCGATGTATGGCTACACCTTC
CSVGEQGAMYGYTF
>TRBJ2-7|.|TRBV10-1|TRBD2
TGCGCCAGCAGTGATTCGACTAGCGGGAGTTCCTACGAGCAGTACTTC
CASSDSTSGSSYEQYF
>TRBJ1-3|few|TRBV29-1|TRBD1
TGCAGCGTTGCAGGGGGCGATGGAAACACCATATATTTT
CSVAGGDGNTIYF
>TRBJ2-7|many|TRBV25-1|.
TGTGCCAGCAGTGAACGGTACAGTACCGGCTCCTACGAGCAGTACTTC
CASSERYSTGSYEQYF
>TRBJ1-6|.|TRBV2|TRBD1
TGTGCCCGGCGGCCGGGACAGGGAGGGAATTCACCCCTCCACTTT
CARRPGQGGNSPLHF
>TRBJ2-5|many|TRBV24-1|.
TGTGCCACCAGTGATAGGGACTCGTTGGAGACCCAGTACTTC
CATSDRDSLETQYF
>TRBJ2-5|many|TRBV24-1|.
TGTGCCACCAGTGATTCCGGGGGAGGACCTACCATTCAAGAGACCCAGTACTTC
CATSDSGGGPTIQETQYF
>TRBJ2-2|.|TRBV9|TRBD1
TGTGCCAGCAGCCAACAACGGACAGGGGGCCTGACCGGGGAGCTGTTTTTT
CASSQQRTGGLTGELFF